The next 8 T cell receptor beta chains were all read from a single sample in a study of T cells after posttransplantation cyclophosphamide. TCRdb's table, derived via immunoSEQ multiplex PCR, lists solely in-frame clones and lacks some. The table records about 2,600 clones, 55% to 80% of them present only once. Treatment was busulfan-fludarabine conditioning, a marrow graft, and cyclophosphamide on days +3 and +4. This specimen consisted of PBMCs, obtained 30 days after allogeneic stem cell transplant with posttransplant cyclophosphamide. The source of these receptors is a female patient aged 50-59 years who received an allogeneic stem cell transplant from a related donor, was CMV-positive, and had no GVHD. Certain T cells may be donor cells from the graft.

This clone is classed as medium-sized. The chain combines TRBV28 with TRBJ2-2, with TRBD1 matching 7 bases. The CDR3 runs to 18 residues. V lost 2 bases to trimming and J lost 0 bases; unmatched junction nucleotides: 9. The germline gives CDR1 MDHEN, CDR2 SYDVKM. The CDR3: CASSLEGPGQTNTGELFF. The CDR3 nucleotides read TGTGCCAGCAGTTTAGAAGGACCGGGACAGACGAACACCGGGGAGCTGTTTTTT.

This clone has a single count. The chain links TRBV28 to TRBJ2-7; D is unclear. This CDR3 contains 15 residues. Germline V gene lookup returns CDR1 MDHEN and CDR2 SYDVKM. V was pared by 7 bases and J by 0 bases, with 16 bases between. For the CDR3, the DNA is TGTGCCAGCAACTCCCCGGGTGACTTCTCCTACGAGCAGTACTTC. It yields the protein CASNSPGDFSYEQYF.

The chain uses TRBV30 and TRBJ1-6; D ambiguous. Per germline, CDR1 GTSNPN and CDR2 SVGIG (reference sequence). Trimming removed 4 bases at V and 7 bases at J, with 26 bases between. The CDR3 has 18 residues. DNA of the CDR3: TGTGCCTGGATCTCCCCCGGCGGCCTTTTTCGACCCAATTCACCCCTCCACTTT. It translates to CAWISPGGLFRPNSPLHF.

V and J are TRBV11-1 and TRBJ2-5, with D uncertain. CDR1 is SGHAT and CDR2 is FQDESV in the germline V gene (reference sequence). Deletions cut 1 base from V and 5 bases from J, with 8 bases between. This CDR3 region has 13 residues. DNA for the CDR3: TGTGCCAGCAGCTTAGGTAGACTGGAGACCCAGTACTTC. Its translation is CASSLGRLETQYF.

This clone was seen a single time. The chain uses TRBV7-8 and TRBJ2-2; 9 bases map to TRBD1. CDR3 size: 16 residues. Germline V gene sequence: CDR1 SGHVS, CDR2 FQNEAQ. The trim removed 2 bases at V and 1 base at J, leaving 2 bases unmatched. The CDR3 is CASSLWTGVNTGELFF. The CDR3 nucleotides read TGTGCCAGCAGCTTATGGACAGGGGTGAACACCGGGGAGCTGTTTTTT.

The V gene is TRBV10-3, the J gene TRBJ1-1, with unresolved D. This CDR3 is built from 13 residues. V lost 4 bases and J 0 bases, leaving 6 bases between the germline ends. Germline V gene lookup returns CDR1 ENHRY and CDR2 SYGVKD. This CDR3 reads CAISGELNTEAFF. The CDR3 nucleotides read TGTGCCATCAGTGGTGAGCTGAACACTGAAGCTTTCTTT.

The rearrangement links TRBV21-1 to TRBJ2-7; the DNA was not compared with TRBD2, the D call given in the table. TRBV21-1 is deemed a pseudogene. The length of the CDR3 is 18 residues. The CDR3 sequence: CASSKSNSGSGGSYEQYF. The DNA of the CDR3 is TGTGCCAGCAGCAAAAGCAATAGCGGGAGCGGTGGGTCCTACGAGCAGTACTTC.

The chain has TRBV28 and TRBJ1-6; 10 bases match TRBD1. The CDR3 covers 14 residues. Germline V CDR1 and CDR2: MDHEN, SYDVKM. With V trimmed by 6 bases and J by 9 bases, 5 bases remained unmatched. CDR3 DNA sequence: TGTGCCAGCAGATTCCGGGACAGGGGTTCACCCCTCCACTTT. As protein: CASRFRDRGSPLHF.